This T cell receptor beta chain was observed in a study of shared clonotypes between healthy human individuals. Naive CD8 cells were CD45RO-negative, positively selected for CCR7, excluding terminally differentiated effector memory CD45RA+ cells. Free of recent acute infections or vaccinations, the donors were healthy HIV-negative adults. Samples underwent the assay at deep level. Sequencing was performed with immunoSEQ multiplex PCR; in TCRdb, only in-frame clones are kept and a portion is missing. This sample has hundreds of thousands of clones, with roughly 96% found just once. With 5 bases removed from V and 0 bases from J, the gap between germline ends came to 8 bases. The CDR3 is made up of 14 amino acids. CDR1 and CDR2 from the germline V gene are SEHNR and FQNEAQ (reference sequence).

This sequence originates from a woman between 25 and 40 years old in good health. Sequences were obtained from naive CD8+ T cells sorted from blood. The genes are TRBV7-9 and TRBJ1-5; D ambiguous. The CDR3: CASSHSSSNQPQHF. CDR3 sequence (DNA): TGTGCCAGCAGCCATAGTAGTAGCAATCAGCCCCAGCATTTT. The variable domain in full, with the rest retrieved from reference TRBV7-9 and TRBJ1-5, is DTGVSQNPRHKITKRGQNVTFRCDPISEHNRLYWYRQTLGQGPEFLTYFQNEAQLEKSRLLSDRFSAERPKGSFSTLEIQRTEQGDSAMYLCASSHSSSNQPQHFGDGTRLSIL.